Below, one T cell receptor (beta chain) is given with its context. This entry is derived from a study of molecular identifiers for immune sequencing clone quantification. One entry per CDR3 protein results from TCRdb running MiXCR on the PCR reads. This sample has hundreds of thousands of distinct CDR3 sequences, with about 25% found just once. The CDR3 covers 14 residues. V was pared by 4 bases and J by 1 base, with 10 bases between. The germline gives CDR1 SGHAT, CDR2 FQNNGV. The sequencing sample was made of naive CD8+ T cells from blood, with Jurkat cell RNA spiked in. Stated subset: FACS-sorted CD8+CD4-CCR7+CD45RA+ naive T cells. This sequence was found in a human donor in good health. Some libraries in this study had Jurkat cell RNA spiked in. The chain links TRBV11-2 to TRBJ1-2, with D hard to call. CDR3 in amino acids: CASSSSQDNYGYTF. CDR3 coding DNA: TGTGCCAGCAGCTCTAGTCAGGATAACTATGGCTACACCTTC.